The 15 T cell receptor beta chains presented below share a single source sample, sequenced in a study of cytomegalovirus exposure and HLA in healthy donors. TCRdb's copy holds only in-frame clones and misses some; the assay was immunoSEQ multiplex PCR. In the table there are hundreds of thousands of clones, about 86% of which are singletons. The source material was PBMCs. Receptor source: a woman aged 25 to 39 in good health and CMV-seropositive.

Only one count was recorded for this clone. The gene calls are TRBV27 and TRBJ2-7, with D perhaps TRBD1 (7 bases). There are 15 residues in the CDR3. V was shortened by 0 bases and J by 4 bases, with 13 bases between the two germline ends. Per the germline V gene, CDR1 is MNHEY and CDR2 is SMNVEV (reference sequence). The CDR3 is CASSLSRGQPYEQYF. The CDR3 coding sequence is TGTGCCAGCAGTTTATCGCGGGGACAGCCTTACGAGCAGTACTTC.

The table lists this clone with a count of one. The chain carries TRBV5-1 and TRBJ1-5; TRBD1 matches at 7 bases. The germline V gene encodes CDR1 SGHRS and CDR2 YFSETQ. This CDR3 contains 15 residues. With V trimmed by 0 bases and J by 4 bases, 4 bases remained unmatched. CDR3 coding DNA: TGCGCCAGCAGCTTGGAAACAGGGGAAAATCAGCCCCAGCATTTT. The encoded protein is CASSLETGENQPQHF.

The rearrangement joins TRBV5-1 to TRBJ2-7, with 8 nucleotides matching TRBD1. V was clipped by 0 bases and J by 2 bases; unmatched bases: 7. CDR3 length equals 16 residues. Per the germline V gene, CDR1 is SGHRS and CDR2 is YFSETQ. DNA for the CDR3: TGCGCCAGCAGCTTGGCCCGACAGGGGATAACCTACGAGCAGTACTTC. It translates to CASSLARQGITYEQYF.

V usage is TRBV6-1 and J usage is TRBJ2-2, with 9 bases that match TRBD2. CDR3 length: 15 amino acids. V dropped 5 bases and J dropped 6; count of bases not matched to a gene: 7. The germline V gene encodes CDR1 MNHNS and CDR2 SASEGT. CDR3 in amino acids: CASSRLAGDPGELFF. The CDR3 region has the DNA TGTGCCAGCAGTCGCTTAGCGGGAGATCCCGGGGAGCTGTTTTTT.

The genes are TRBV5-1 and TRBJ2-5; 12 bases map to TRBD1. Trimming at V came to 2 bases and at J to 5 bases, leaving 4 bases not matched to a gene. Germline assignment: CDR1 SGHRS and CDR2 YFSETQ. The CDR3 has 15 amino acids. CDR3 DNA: TGCGCCAGCAGCTTTAGGGACAGGGGGCGGGAGACCCAGTACTTC. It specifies CASSFRDRGRETQYF.

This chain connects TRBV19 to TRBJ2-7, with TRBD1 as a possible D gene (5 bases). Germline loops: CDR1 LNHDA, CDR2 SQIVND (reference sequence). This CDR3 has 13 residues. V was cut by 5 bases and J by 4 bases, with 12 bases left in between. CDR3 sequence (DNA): TGTGCCAGTAGTGGGGCTACGCGGTACGAGCAGTACTTC. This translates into CASSGATRYEQYF.

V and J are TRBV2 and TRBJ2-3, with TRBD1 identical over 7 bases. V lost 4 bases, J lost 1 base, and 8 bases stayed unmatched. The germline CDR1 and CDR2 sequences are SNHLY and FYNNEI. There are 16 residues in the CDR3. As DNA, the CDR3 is TGTGCCAGCAGTGTACCGAGGGGGCCGGGCACAGATACGCAGTATTTT. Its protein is CASSVPRGPGTDTQYF.

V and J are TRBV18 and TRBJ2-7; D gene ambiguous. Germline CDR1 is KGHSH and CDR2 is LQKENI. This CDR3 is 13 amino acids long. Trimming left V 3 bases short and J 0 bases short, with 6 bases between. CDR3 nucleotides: TGTGCCAGCTCACCCCTCGGCTCCTACGAGCAGTACTTC. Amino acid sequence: CASSPLGSYEQYF.

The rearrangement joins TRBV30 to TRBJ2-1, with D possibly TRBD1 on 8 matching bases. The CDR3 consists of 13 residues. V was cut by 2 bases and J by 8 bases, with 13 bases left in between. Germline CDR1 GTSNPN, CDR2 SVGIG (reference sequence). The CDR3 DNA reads TGTGCCTGGAGTCAGGGGGCGGGAGATGAGCAGTTCTTC. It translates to CAWSQGAGDEQFF.

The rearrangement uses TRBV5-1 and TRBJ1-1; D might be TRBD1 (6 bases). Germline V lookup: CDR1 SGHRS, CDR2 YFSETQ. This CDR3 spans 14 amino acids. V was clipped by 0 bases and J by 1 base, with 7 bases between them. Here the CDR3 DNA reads TGCGCCAGCAGCTTGGGGGACACGAACACTGAAGCTTTCTTT. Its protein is CASSLGDTNTEAFF.

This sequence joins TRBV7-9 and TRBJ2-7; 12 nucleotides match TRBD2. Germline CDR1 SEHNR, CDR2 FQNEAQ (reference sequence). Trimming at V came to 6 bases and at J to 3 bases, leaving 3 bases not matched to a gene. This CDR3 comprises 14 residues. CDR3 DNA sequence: TGTGCCAGCAGGACTAGCGGGAGCCACTACGAGCAGTACTTC. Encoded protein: CASRTSGSHYEQYF.

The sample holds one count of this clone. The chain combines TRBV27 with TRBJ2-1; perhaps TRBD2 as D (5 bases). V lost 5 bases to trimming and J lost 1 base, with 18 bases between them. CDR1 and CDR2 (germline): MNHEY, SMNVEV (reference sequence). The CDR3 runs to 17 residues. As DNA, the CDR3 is TGTGCCAGCAGTCCTGCGGGCGGTACCGCTTCCTACAATGAGCAGTTCTTC. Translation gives CASSPAGGTASYNEQFF.

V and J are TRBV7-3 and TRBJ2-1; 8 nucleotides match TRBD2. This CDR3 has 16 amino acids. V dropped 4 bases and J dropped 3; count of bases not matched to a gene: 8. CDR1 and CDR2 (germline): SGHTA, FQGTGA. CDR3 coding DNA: TGTGCCAGCAGCTACTCCACGGGACTAGGCTACAATGAGCAGTTCTTC. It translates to CASSYSTGLGYNEQFF.

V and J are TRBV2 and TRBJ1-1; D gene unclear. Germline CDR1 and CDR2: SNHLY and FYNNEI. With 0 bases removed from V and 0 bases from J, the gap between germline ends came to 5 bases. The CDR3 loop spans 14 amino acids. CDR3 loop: CASSEAALNTEAFF. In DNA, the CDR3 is TGTGCCAGCAGTGAAGCGGCCTTGAACACTGAAGCTTTCTTT.

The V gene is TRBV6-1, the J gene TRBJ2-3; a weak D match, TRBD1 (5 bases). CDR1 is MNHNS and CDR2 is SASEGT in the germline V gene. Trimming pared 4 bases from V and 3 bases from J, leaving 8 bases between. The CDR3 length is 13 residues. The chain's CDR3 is CASSGQLTDTQYF. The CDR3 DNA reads TGTGCCAGCAGTGGACAGCTGACAGATACGCAGTATTTT.